This T cell receptor (beta chain) appears in the sequencing data of a study of shared clonotypes between healthy human individuals. Whole-study results and caveats: Estimated clonotype richness was generally higher in naive than memory subsets.

Remarks on this clone: Its antigen is undetermined.

V trimming: 8 bases; J trimming: 0 bases; junction bases outside the gene matches: 6. Germline V gives CDR1 MDHEN, CDR2 SYDVKM. This CDR3 is built from 14 residues. The study ran the assay at deep level. Assay used: immunoSEQ multiplex PCR; TCRdb lists only in-frame clones, some missing. The sample holds a few million clones, roughly 92% seen once. The chain couples TRBV28 to TRBJ1-1; 7 nucleotides line up with TRBD1. Sequenced: naive CD4+ T cells from PBMCs. Sample subset: CD45RA+ positively selected. The source is a man between 18 and 35 years old in good health. Some clones in this sample may be carry-over from other donors' samples. Here the CDR3 DNA reads TGTGCCAGCCGACAGGGCCGGCTGAACACTGAAGCTTTCTTT. Its protein product is CASRQGRLNTEAFF.